The clone carrying this T cell receptor beta chain has only one observation. The sample belongs to a study of blood T cell repertoires in COVID-19. Looking at the study overall: Acute and convalescent COVID-19 specimens originated in the United States, Italy and Spain. T cells, B-cell-depleted T cells, or PBMCs provided the cDNA or gDNA that served as material.

Per the authors' pipeline: Counts of nucleated cells, estimated from reference gene primer amplification, were obtained. Repertoires were generated with immunoSEQ multiplex PCR, while TCRdb's copy carries only in-frame clones and drops some. The DNA was the basis for D and trimming; V, J and clone size are from that table. The table lists 60,000 to 70,000 clones, roughly nine tenths of them singletons, with roughly 4.4% in the top ten. The ends lost 4 bases at V and 2 bases at J; junction bases unmatched: 2. Germline values: CDR1 SGHTA, CDR2 FQGNSA. The CDR3 sequence is 13 residues long. The sequencing input was peripheral blood. The sequence derives from a man aged 50-60 years with active COVID-19. The chain employs TRBV7-2 and TRBJ2-7, with TRBD1 identical over 7 bases. The CDR3 reads CASSYGQAYEQYF. The CDR3 DNA reads TGTGCCAGCAGCTACGGACAGGCCTACGAGCAGTACTTC.